What follows are 17 T cell receptor beta chains derived from one specimen sequenced in a study of chemoradiotherapy in HPV16-positive cancers. Assay used: immunoSEQ multiplex PCR; TCRdb lists only in-frame clones, some missing. The sample yields 2,500 to 3,500 clones, approximately 90% seen once. This specimen consisted of tumor tissue, obtained from a patient who underwent chemoradiotherapy. These receptors were collected from a human donor with HPV-associated anogenital cancer.

This rearrangement joins TRBV5-1 to TRBJ2-7, with D perhaps TRBD1 (6 bases). Per germline, CDR1 SGHRS and CDR2 YFSETQ. The CDR3 has 17 residues. The V end lost 0 bases, the J end lost 0 bases, and 16 bases lay between the germline ends. CDR3 amino acids: CASSLGSGATYSYEQYF. The CDR3 bases are TGCGCCAGCAGCTTGGGTTCAGGGGCGACATACTCCTACGAGCAGTACTTC. The full variable domain, rest sourced from reference TRBV5-1 and TRBJ2-7, is KAGVTQTPRYLIKTRGQQVTLSCSPISGHRSVSWYQQTPGQGLQFLFEYFSETQRNKGNFPGRFSGRQFSNSRSEMNVSTLELGDSALYLCASSLGSGATYSYEQYFGPGTRLTVT.

This chain's CDR3 is CATSQPGGTGGIQYF. CDR3 DNA: TGTGCCACCTCACAACCTGGGGGTACAGGGGGCATTCAGTACTTC. The rearrangement joins TRBV28 to TRBJ2-4; TRBD1 agrees at 8 bases. The CDR3 contains 15 residues. CDR1 MDHEN and CDR2 SYDVKM come from the germline V gene. Germline trimming cut 10 bases from V and 9 bases from J; bases unmatched to any gene: 17.

A few counts support this clone. The gene calls are TRBV19 and TRBJ2-4, with a tentative D call TRBD1 (6 bases). Trimming took 4 bases from V and 0 from J, leaving 10 bases between them. The CDR3 covers 15 residues. Germline V gene lookup returns CDR1 LNHDA and CDR2 SQIVND (reference sequence). The chain's CDR3 is CASSNRELAKNIQYF. For the CDR3, the DNA is TGTGCCAGTAGTAACAGGGAGCTAGCCAAAAACATTCAGTACTTC.

CDR3 loop: CASSEPSEQYF. CDR3 DNA sequence: TGTGCCAGCAGTGAGCCTTCCGAGCAGTACTTC. V is TRBV6-1 and J is TRBJ2-7; D uncertain. CDR1 is MNHNS, CDR2 SASEGT, per germline. The CDR3 totals 11 residues. V lost 3 bases and J lost 6, with 6 bases in between.

This clone was observed a few times. The chain recombines TRBV6-1 with TRBJ1-2; D perhaps matches TRBD1 (6 bases). The CDR3 is 14 amino acids. The V end was cut by 4 bases, the J end by 4 bases, with 13 bases between. CDR1 and CDR2 (germline): MNHNS, SASEGT. DNA for the CDR3: TGTGCCAGCAGTGTACAGGGCGGGGGCTATGGCTACACCTTC. Protein sequence: CASSVQGGGYGYTF.

The chain uses TRBV27 and TRBJ1-5; D is undetermined. V lost 0 bases and J 3 bases, leaving 6 bases between the germline ends. The CDR3 length is 14 residues. CDR1 and CDR2 (germline): MNHEY, SMNVEV (reference sequence). The CDR3 DNA sequence: TGTGCCAGCAGTTTATCGGGCAACAATCAGCCCCAGCATTTT. Its translation is CASSLSGNNQPQHF.

This chain connects TRBV7-9 to TRBJ1-5; D not certain. The CDR3 consists of 13 residues. The germline V gene has CDR1 SEHNR and CDR2 FQNEAQ (reference sequence). Between the trimmed V and J ends, which lost 5 bases and 3 bases, there was a span of 8 bases. The CDR3 loop reads CASSRDPNQPQHF. The CDR3, as DNA: TGTGCCAGCAGCAGGGATCCCAATCAGCCCCAGCATTTT.

This rearrangement joins TRBV30 to TRBJ1-6; TRBD1 agrees at 10 bases. The CDR3 has 17 residues. V lost 2 bases to trimming and J lost 10 bases; unmatched junction nucleotides: 14. Germline V CDR1 and CDR2: GTSNPN, SVGIG (reference sequence). The CDR3 sequence is CAWSLSNRQGALSPLHF. CDR3 in DNA: TGTGCCTGGAGTCTAAGCAACCGACAGGGGGCTTTGTCACCCCTCCACTTT.

The V call is TRBV6-6, the J call TRBJ2-5; D is possibly TRBD1 (5 bases). This CDR3 is built from 16 residues. The V end lost 0 bases, the J end lost 0 bases, and 11 bases lay between the germline ends. Germline V gives CDR1 MNHNY, CDR2 SVGAGI (reference sequence). The CDR3 DNA is TGTGCCAGCAGTTACTCAGGGGCCGGGTACCAAGAGACCCAGTACTTC. Residues: CASSYSGAGYQETQYF.

This clone was detected only a few times. V and J are TRBV15 and TRBJ1-1; TRBD1 matches at 7 bases. Germline CDR1 and CDR2: LNHNV and YYDKDF (reference sequence). The CDR3 runs to 15 residues. V shed 5 bases, J shed 8 bases, and the junction held 14 bases outside the gene matches. This CDR3 is CATSQDRAPLLEAFF. DNA of the CDR3: TGTGCCACCAGCCAAGACAGGGCTCCATTATTAGAAGCTTTCTTT.

This sequence joins TRBV7-9 and TRBJ2-2; D is unclear. The CDR3 is made up of 14 amino acids. The germline V gene has CDR1 SEHNR and CDR2 FQNEAQ (reference sequence). V dropped 1 base and J dropped 5 bases, with 8 bases sitting between them. CDR3 DNA sequence: TGTGCCAGCAGCTTAGTAGTTGGGACCGGGGAGCTGTTTTTT. Its protein product is CASSLVVGTGELFF.

This clone was observed a handful of times. The genes are TRBV11-2 and TRBJ1-2; a weak D match, TRBD1 (5 bases). The CDR3 is 14 residues long. V gave up 0 bases and J gave up 7 bases, with 12 bases separating them. CDR1 and CDR2 (germline): SGHAT, FQNNGV. The CDR3 DNA follows: TGTGCCAGCAGCTTAGAACCAGGGTGGCGTGGCTACACCTTC. This encodes CASSLEPGWRGYTF.

The chain has TRBV7-3 and TRBJ2-2; no reliable D call. The CDR3 runs to 14 residues. Per germline, CDR1 SGHTA and CDR2 FQGTGA. V was clipped by 1 base and J by 7 bases, with 10 bases between them. The CDR3 protein is CASSLSSAVGELFF. The CDR3 nucleotides read TGTGCCAGCAGCTTAAGTTCTGCGGTCGGGGAGCTGTTTTTT. Full variable domain (remainder filled in from reference TRBV7-3 and TRBJ2-2): GAGVSQTPSNKVTEKGKYVELRCDPISGHTALYWYRQSLGQGPEFLIYFQGTGAADDSGLPNDRFFAVRPEGSVSTLKIQRTERGDSAVYLCASSLSSAVGELFFGEGSRLTVL.

This clone was seen only once. This chain uses TRBV6-1 with TRBJ2-5; the match to TRBD2 covers 8 bases. This CDR3 is built from 18 residues. J was trimmed by 1 base and V by 2 bases; bases with no gene match: 12. Germline lookup yields CDR1 MNHNS and CDR2 SASEGT. The CDR3 region is CASSERGGGLRPQETQYF. CDR3 in DNA: TGTGCCAGCAGTGAACGCGGCGGGGGGCTCAGGCCCCAAGAGACCCAGTACTTC.

The chain joins TRBV5-5 to TRBJ1-2; D is uncertain. The germline CDR1 and CDR2 sequences are SGHKS and YYEKEE (reference sequence). This CDR3 spans 15 amino acids. V was clipped by 3 bases and J by 3 bases, with 15 bases between them. As DNA, the CDR3 is TGTGCCAGCAGCTCCCGGGAGAGTGCCCACTATGGCTACACCTTC. It codes for CASSSRESAHYGYTF.

CDR3 nucleotide sequence: TGTGCCTCCAAGAGTAACTGGGGTTCGTACGAGCAGTACTTC. Protein: CASKSNWGSYEQYF. The V call is TRBV19, the J call TRBJ2-7; no reliable D call. The CDR3 runs to 14 residues. Germline CDR1 and CDR2: LNHDA and SQIVND (reference sequence). Deletions cut 11 bases from V and 4 bases from J, with 21 bases between.

The rearrangement joins TRBV28 to TRBJ2-5; 15 bases are a match to TRBD2. After removal of 7 bases from V and 2 bases from J, the junction contained 2 bases not matched to a gene. Germline CDR1 and CDR2: MDHEN and SYDVKM. The CDR3 spans 15 residues. This CDR3 reads CASTGLAGGQETQYF. The CDR3 DNA sequence: TGTGCCAGCACCGGACTAGCGGGGGGGCAAGAGACCCAGTACTTC.